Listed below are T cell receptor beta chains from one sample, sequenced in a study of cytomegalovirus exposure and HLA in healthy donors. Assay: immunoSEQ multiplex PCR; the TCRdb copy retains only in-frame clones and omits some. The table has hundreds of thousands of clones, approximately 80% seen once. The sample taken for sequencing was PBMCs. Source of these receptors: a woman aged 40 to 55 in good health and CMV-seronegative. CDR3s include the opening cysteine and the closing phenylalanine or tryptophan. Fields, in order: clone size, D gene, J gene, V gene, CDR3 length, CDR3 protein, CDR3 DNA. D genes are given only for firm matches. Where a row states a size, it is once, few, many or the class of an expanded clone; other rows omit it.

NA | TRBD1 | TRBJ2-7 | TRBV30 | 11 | CAWVTGYEQYF | TGTGCCTGGGTGACAGGGTACGAGCAGTACTTC
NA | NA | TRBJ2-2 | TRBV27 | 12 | CASGDSGGELFF | TGTGCCAGCGGCGACAGTGGGGGGGAGCTGTTTTTT
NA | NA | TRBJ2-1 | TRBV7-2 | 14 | CASSPRTVYNEQFF | TGTGCCAGCAGCCCGCGGACAGTCTACAATGAGCAGTTCTTC
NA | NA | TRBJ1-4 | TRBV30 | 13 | CAWDGGANEKLFF | TGTGCCTGGGACGGAGGGGCTAATGAAAAACTGTTTTTT
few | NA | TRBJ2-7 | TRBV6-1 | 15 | CASSEWVLALYEQYF | TGTGCCAGCAGTGAATGGGTCCTAGCCCTCTACGAGCAGTACTTC
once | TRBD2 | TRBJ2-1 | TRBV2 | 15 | CASSSSGGANNEQFF | TGTGCCAGCAGTTCTAGCGGGGGGGCAAACAATGAGCAGTTCTTC
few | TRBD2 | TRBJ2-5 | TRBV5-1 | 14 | CASSLGLAKETQYF | TGCGCCAGCAGCTTGGGACTAGCGAAGGAGACCCAGTACTTC
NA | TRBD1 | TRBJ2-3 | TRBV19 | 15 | CASRTGQGAADTQYF | TGTGCCAGTAGAACGGGACAGGGGGCTGCAGATACGCAGTATTTT
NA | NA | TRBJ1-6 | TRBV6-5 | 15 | CASSYSTGSHSPLHF | TGTGCCAGCAGTTACTCCACAGGGAGTCATTCACCCCTCCACTTT
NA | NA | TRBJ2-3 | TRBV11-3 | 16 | CASSLVAVPGTDTQYF | TGTGCCAGCAGCTTAGTAGCCGTGCCGGGGACAGATACGCAGTATTTT
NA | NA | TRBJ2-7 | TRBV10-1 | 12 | CASSGPEYEQYF | TGCGCCAGCAGTGGCCCAGAATACGAGCAGTACTTC
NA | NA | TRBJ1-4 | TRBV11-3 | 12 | CASSVFNEKLFF | TGTGCCAGCAGCGTCTTTAATGAAAAACTGTTTTTT
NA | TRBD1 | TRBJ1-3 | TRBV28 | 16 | CASSSPPGTGGNTIYF | TGTGCCAGCAGCTCTCCCCCAGGGACAGGTGGAAACACCATATATTTT
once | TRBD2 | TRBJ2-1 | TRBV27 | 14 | CASSLAASYNEQFF | TGTGCCAGCAGTCTAGCGGCATCCTACAATGAGCAGTTCTTC
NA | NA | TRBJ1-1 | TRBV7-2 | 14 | CASSLNSQTGSAFF | TGTGCCAGCAGCTTAAACTCCCAAACGGGATCAGCTTTCTTT
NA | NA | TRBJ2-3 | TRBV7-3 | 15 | CASSQGGRGADTQYF | TGTGCCAGCAGTCAGGGTGGACGAGGCGCAGATACGCAGTATTTT
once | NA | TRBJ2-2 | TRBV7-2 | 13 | CASSLGRVQELFF | TGTGCCAGCAGCTTAGGGAGGGTTCAGGAGCTGTTTTTT
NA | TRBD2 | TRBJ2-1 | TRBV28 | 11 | CASSFSGGKFF | TGTGCCAGCAGTTTTAGCGGGGGGAAGTTCTTC
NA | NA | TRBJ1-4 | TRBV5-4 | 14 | CASSINRELGKLFF | TGTGCCAGCAGCATCAACAGGGAACTCGGAAAACTGTTTTTT
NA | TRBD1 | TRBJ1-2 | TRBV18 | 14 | CASSPQTGNLGYTF | TGTGCCAGCTCACCACAGACAGGGAACCTCGGCTACACCTTC
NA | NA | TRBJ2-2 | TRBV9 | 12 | CASFSGTGELFF | TGTGCCAGCTTCTCAGGCACCGGGGAGCTGTTTTTT
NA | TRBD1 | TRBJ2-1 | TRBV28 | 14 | CASSDSGTGGEQFF | TGTGCCAGCAGTGATTCCGGGACAGGGGGTGAGCAGTTCTTC
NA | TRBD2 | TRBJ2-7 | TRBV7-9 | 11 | CASSTGGWKYF | TGTGCCAGCAGCACGGGAGGTTGGAAGTACTTC
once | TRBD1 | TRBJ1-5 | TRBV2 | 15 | CASGGRDRPPMTQHF | TGTGCCAGCGGAGGAAGGGACAGGCCACCTATGACCCAGCATTTT
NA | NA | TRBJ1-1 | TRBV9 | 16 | CASSVGAGWVNTEAFF | TGTGCCAGCAGCGTAGGGGCAGGGTGGGTGAACACTGAAGCTTTCTTT
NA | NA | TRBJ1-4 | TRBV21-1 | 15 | CASSNRGGSTEKLFF | TGTGCCAGCAGCAACCGGGGGGGGTCCACTGAAAAACTGTTTTTT
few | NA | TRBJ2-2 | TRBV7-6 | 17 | CASSTRDSTDNTGELFF | TGTGCCAGCAGCACCAGGGACTCCACCGATAACACCGGGGAGCTGTTTTTT